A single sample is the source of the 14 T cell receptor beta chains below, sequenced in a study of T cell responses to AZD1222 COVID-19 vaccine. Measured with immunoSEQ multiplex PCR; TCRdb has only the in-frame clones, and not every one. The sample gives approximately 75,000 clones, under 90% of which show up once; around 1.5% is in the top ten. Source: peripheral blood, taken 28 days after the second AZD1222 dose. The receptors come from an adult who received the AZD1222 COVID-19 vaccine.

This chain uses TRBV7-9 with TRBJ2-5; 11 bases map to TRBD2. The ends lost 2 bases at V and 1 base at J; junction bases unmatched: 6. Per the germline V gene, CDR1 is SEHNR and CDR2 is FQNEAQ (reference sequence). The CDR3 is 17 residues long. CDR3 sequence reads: CASSLPLAGEGQETQYF. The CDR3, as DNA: TGTGCCAGCAGCTTACCACTAGCGGGGGAAGGCCAAGAGACCCAGTACTTC. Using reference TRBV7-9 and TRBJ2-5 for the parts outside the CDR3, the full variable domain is DTGVSQNPRHKITKRGQNVTFRCDPISEHNRLYWYRQTLGQGPEFLTYFQNEAQLEKSRLLSDRFSAERPKGSFSTLEIQRTEQGDSAMYLCASSLPLAGEGQETQYFGPGTRLLVL.

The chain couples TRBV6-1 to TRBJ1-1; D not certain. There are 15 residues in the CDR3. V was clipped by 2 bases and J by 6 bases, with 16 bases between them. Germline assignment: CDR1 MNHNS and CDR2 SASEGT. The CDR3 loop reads CASSEYLGSGAEAFF. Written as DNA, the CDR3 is TGTGCCAGCAGTGAATATTTGGGGTCGGGCGCTGAAGCTTTCTTT.

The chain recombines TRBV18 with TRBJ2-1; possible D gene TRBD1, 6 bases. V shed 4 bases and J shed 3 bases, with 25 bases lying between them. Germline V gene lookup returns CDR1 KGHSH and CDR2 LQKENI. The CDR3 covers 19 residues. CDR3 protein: CASSQTDRDTSTLYNEQFF. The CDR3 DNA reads TGTGCCAGCTCACAAACGGACCGGGACACATCGACCCTCTACAATGAGCAGTTCTTC.

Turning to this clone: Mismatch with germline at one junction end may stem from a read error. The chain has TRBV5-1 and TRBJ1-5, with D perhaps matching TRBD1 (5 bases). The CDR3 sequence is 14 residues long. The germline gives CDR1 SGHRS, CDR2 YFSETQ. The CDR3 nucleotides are TGCGCCCGCAGCTGGGCGGGGGGGAATCAGCCCCAGCATTTT. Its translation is CARSWAGGNQPQHF.

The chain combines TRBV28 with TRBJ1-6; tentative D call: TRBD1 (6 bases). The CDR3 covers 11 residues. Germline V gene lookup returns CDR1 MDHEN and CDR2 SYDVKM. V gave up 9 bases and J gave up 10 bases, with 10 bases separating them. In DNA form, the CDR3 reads TGTGCCAGTCAGGGGCTATCACCCCTCCACTTT. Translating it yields CASQGLSPLHF. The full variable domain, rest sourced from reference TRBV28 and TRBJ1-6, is DVKVTQSSRYLVKRTGEKVFLECVQDMDHENMFWYRQDPGLGLRLIYFSYDVKMKEKGDIPEGYSVSREKKERFSLILESASTNQTSMYLCASQGLSPLHFGNGTRLTVT.

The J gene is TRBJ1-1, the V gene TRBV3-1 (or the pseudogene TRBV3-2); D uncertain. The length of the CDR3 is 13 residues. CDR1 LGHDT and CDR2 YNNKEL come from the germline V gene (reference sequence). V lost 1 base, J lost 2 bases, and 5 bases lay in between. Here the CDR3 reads CASSQGGNTEAFF. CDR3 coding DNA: TGTGCCAGCAGCCAAGGAGGAAACACTGAAGCTTTCTTT.

CDR3 coding DNA: TGTGCAACCCGGGGGGGGAACACTGAAGCTTTCTTT. Its translation: CATRGGNTEAFF. The chain has TRBV28 and TRBJ1-1; possibly TRBD1 for D (5 bases). This CDR3 has 12 residues. In germline, CDR1 is MDHEN, CDR2 SYDVKM.

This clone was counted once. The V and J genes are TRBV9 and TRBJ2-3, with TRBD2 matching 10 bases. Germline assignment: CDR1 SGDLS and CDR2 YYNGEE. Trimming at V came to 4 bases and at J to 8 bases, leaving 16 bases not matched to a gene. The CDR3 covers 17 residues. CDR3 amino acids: CASSLPPYSGGASTQYF. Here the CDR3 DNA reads TGTGCCAGCAGCCTTCCGCCGTACAGCGGGGGGGCGTCTACGCAGTATTTT.

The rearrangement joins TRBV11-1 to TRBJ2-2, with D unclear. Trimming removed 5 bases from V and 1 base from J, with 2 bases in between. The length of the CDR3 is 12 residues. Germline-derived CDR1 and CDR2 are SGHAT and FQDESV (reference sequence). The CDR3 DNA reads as TGTGCCAGCAGCGTGAACACCGGGGAGCTGTTTTTT. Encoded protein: CASSVNTGELFF.

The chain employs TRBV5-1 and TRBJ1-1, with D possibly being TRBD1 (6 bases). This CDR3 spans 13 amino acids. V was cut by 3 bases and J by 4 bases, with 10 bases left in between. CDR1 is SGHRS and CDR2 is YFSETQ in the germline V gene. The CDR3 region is CASSSTGTTEAFF. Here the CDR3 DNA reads TGCGCCAGCAGCTCTACAGGGACCACTGAAGCTTTCTTT.

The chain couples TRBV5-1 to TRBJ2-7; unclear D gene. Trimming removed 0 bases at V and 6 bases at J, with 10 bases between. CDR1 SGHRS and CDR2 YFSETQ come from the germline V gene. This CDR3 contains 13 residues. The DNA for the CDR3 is TGCGCCAGCAGCTTGGAGGGTGCTGGCGAGCAGTACTTC. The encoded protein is CASSLEGAGEQYF.

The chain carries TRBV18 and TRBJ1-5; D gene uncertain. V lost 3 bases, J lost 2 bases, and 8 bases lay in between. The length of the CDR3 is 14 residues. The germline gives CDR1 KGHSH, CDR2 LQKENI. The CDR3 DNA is TGTGCCAGCTCACCGGACCGAGGCAATCAGCCCCAGCATTTT. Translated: CASSPDRGNQPQHF.

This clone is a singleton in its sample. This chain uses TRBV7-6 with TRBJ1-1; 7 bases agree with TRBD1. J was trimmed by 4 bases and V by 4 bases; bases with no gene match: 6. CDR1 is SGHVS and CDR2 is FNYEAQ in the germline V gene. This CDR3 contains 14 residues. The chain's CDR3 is CASSSRQGGTEAFF. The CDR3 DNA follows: TGTGCCAGCAGCTCCAGACAGGGTGGCACTGAAGCTTTCTTT.

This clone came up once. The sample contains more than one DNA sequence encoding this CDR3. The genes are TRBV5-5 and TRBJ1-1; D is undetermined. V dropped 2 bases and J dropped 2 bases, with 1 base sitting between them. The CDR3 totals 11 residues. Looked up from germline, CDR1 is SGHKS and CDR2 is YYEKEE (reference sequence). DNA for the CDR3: TGTGCCAGCAGCTTAAACACTGAAGCTTTCTTT. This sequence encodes CASSLNTEAFF.